This T cell receptor (beta chain) was profiled in a study of T cell clones after liver transplantation. On the study more broadly: Patients counted as tolerant after at least one year off all immunosuppression, enzymes not exceeding twice normal.

Sequenced by immunoSEQ multiplex PCR; TCRdb stores in-frame clones only, minus some. The table includes fewer than 85,000 clones, over 80% detected once. About this clone: Its antigen remains unidentified.

Regarding the study as a whole: A larger donor-reactive than third-party decline suggested partial antigen-specific deletion.

Sorting of unstimulated PBMCs yielded separate CD3+CD4+ and CD3+CD8+ fractions. The clonotype comes from a human patient who received a liver transplant. The T cells may come from the graft donor. The sequencing used CD4+ T cells from blood, collected at the 22-month timepoint.

The CDR3 protein is CASSLAATTNYGYTF. The DNA for the CDR3 is TGTGCCAGCAGCTTAGCGGCGACAACCAACTATGGCTACACCTTC. V gene TRBV7-9 combines with J gene TRBJ1-2; D uncertain. CDR1 is SEHNR, CDR2 FQNEAQ, per germline (reference sequence). The V gene lost 0 bases and the J gene lost 2 bases, with 10 bases spanning the gap. There are 15 residues in the CDR3. The full variable domain, with the rest looked up from reference TRBV7-9 and TRBJ1-2, is DTGVSQNPRHKITKRGQNVTFRCDPISEHNRLYWYRQTLGQGPEFLTYFQNEAQLEKSRLLSDRFSAERPKGSFSTLEIQRTEQGDSAMYLCASSLAATTNYGYTFGSGTRLTVV.